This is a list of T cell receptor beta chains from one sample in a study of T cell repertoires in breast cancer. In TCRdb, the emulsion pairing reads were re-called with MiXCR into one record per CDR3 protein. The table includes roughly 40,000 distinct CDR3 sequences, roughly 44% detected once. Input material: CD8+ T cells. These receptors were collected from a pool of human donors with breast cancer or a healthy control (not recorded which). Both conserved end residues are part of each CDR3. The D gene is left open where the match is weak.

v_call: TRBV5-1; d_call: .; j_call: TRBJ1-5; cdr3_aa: CASSEDGRNQPQHF
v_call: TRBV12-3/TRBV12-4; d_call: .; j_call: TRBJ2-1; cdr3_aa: CATGSGVLYNEQFF
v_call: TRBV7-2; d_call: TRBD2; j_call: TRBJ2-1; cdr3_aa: CASSLGTSTYNEQFF
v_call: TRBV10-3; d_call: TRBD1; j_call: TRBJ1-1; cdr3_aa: CAISGRGMNTEAFF
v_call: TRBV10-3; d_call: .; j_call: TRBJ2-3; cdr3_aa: CAISEFPGTDTQYF
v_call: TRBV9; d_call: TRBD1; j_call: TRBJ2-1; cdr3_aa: CASSVALTGEGEQFF
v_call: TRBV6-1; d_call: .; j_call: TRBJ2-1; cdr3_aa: CATYGTLGHGEQFF
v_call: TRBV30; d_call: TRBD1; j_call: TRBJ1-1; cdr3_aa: CAWSVSRTGDLSTGAFF
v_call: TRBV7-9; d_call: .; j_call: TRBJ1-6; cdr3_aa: CASSPGHNSPLHF
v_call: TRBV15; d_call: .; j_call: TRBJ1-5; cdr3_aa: CATSRDFGYPNQPQHF
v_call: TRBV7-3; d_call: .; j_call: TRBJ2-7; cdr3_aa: CASSLGLSHEQYF
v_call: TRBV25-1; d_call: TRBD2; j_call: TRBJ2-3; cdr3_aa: CASSPGTSGSGRTQYF
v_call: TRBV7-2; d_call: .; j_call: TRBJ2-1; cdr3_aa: CASSWYAVSVNYNEQFF
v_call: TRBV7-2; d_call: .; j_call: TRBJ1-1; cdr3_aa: CASSLVGGRTEAFF
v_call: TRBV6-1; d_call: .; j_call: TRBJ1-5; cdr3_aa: CASRTTRDYSNQPQHF
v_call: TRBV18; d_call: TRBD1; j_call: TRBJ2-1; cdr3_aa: CASSPRLLPGQSYNEQFF
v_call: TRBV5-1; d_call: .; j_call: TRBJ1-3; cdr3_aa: CASSPGDFSGNTIYF
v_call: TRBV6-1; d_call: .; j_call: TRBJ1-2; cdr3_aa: CATTSGWRATF
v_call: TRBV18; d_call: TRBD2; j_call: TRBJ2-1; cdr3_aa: CASSAYAGGTANEQFF
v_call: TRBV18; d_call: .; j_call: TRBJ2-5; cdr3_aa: CASSPPTAETQYF
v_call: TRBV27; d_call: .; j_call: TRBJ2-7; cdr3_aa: CASSLSSKDEQYF
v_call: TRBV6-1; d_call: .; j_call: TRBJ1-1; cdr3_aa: CASGPRGNTEAFF
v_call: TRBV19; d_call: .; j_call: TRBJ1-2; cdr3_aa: CASSPDSNYGYTF
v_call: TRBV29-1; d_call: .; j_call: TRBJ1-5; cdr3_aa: CSVAGGGAGQPQHF
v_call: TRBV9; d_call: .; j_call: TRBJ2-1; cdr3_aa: CASSVRPGDNEQFF
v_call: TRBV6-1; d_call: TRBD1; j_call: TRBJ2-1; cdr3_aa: CASRDRAEVNEQFF
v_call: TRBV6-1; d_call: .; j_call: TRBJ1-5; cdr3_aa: CASSKISSNQPQHF
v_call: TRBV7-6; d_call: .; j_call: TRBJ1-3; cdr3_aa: CASSAGPRASSGNTIYF
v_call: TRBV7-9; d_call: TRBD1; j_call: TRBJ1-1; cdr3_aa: CASSLAGGNEAFF
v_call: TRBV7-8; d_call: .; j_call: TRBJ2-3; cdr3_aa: CASSLWTRADTQYF
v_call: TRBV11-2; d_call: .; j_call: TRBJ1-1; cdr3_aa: CASSPGTDTEAFF
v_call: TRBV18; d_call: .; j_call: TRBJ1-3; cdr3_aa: CASSPDLGSGNTIYF
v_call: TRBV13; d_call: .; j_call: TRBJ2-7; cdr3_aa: CASSFGDTYEQYF
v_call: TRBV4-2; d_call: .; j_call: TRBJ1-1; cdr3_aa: CASSQQRREEYEAFF
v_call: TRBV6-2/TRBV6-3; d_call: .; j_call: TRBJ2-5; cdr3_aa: CACRETWAQETQYF
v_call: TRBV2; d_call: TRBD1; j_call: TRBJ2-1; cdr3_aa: CASVLGGQGKREQFF
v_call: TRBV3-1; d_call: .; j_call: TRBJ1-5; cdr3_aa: CASSPGLNQPQHF
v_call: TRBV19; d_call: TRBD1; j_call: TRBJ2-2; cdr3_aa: CASSIQGDTGELFF
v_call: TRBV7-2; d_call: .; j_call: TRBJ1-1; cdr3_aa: CASSLARRSEAFF
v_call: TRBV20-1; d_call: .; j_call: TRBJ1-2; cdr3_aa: CSALDPPNYGYTF
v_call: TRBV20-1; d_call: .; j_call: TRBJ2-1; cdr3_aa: CSATEAAKNEQFF